These 28 T cell receptor beta chains share one sample of origin, sequenced in a study of Graves' ophthalmopathy and Graves' hyperthyroidism. From RNA, the CDR3 regions of TCR beta chains were amplified and sequenced. Investigators did first-round RT-PCR with HTBI primers, then second-round multiplex PCR. TCRdb called the multiplex PCR reads again in MiXCR, with one record for every CDR3 protein. The table has over 200,000 distinct CDR3 sequences, around 28% seen once; the top ten hold about 9.3%. The sequencing sample was made of peripheral blood. The receptors come from a man aged 50 to 60 with Graves' ophthalmopathy.

This clonotype was seen at least ten times. The rearrangement joins TRBV4-1 to TRBJ1-1, with D perhaps TRBD1 (5 bases). Germline V gene lookup returns CDR1 MGHRA and CDR2 YSYEKL. The length of the CDR3 is 15 residues. V lost 4 bases and J 4 bases, leaving 16 bases between the germline ends. CDR3 DNA sequence: TGCGCCAGCAGCCGCGGTCGGGGCTTGTTCACTGAAGCTTTCTTT. It yields the protein CASSRGRGLFTEAFF.

This clonotype was counted many times. The chain carries TRBV29-1 and TRBJ2-5, with 8 bases that match TRBD2. This CDR3 contains 13 residues. V trimming: 1 base; J trimming: 5 bases; junction bases outside the gene matches: 3. Germline-derived CDR1 and CDR2 are SQVTM and ANQGSEA. The CDR3 DNA reads as TGCAGCGTTGAAGCGGGAGGGCAGGAGACCCAGTACTTC. Its protein product is CSVEAGGQETQYF.

This clonotype was detected once. The chain combines TRBV12-3 or TRBV12-4 with TRBJ2-7; 7 bases align to TRBD2. CDR3 length: 15 amino acids. V lost 6 bases to trimming and J lost 1 base; unmatched junction nucleotides: 9. The CDR3 DNA follows: TGTGCCAGCAGCATTGGGAGGGTAGGTTCCTACGAGCAGTACTTC. This translates into CASSIGRVGSYEQYF.

The V gene is TRBV7-2, the J gene TRBJ2-7; possible D gene TRBD1, 6 bases. Trimming removed 0 bases at V and 7 bases at J, with 13 bases between. The CDR3 has 14 residues. Germline-derived CDR1 and CDR2 are SGHTA and FQGNSA. CDR3 bases: TGTGCCAGCAGCTTAGCAGGGGGTGGGAGAGAGCAGTACTTC. This encodes CASSLAGGGREQYF.

V usage is TRBV2 and J usage is TRBJ2-5, with a tentative D call TRBD1 (5 bases). The CDR3 totals 14 residues. Germline CDR1 SNHLY, CDR2 FYNNEI. V was trimmed by 3 bases and J by 5 bases, leaving 13 bases between them. The CDR3 region is CASSEDRGHETQYF. The CDR3 DNA reads TGTGCCAGCAGTGAGGATAGGGGCCACGAGACCCAGTACTTC.

This clonotype occurred many times. The V call is TRBV14, the J call TRBJ1-6; TRBD1 might be the D (6 bases). The V and J ends lost 2 bases and 16 bases respectively, with 12 bases between them. The V gene's germline CDR1 is SGHDN and CDR2 FVKESK. CDR3 length: 12 residues. CDR3 sequence (DNA): TGTGCCAGCAGCCAACACGGACAGATACTCCACTTT. Translation: CASSQHGQILHF.

At least ten counts were recorded for this clonotype. This rearrangement joins TRBV27 to TRBJ1-6, with a tentative D call TRBD1 (6 bases). Germline V gene lookup returns CDR1 MNHEY and CDR2 SMNVEV (reference sequence). The CDR3 sequence is 16 residues long. V was clipped by 7 bases and J by 0 bases, with 13 bases between them. The CDR3: CASTKDSGSYNSPLHF. The DNA of the CDR3 is TGTGCCAGCACCAAGGACAGCGGCTCCTATAATTCACCCCTCCACTTT.

This clonotype appeared many times. This sequence joins TRBV24-1 and TRBJ1-5; D is perhaps TRBD1 (6 bases). V was cut by 5 bases and J by 0 bases, with 13 bases left in between. Germline CDR1 and CDR2: KGHDR and SFDVKD. CDR3 length: 16 amino acids. This CDR3 is CATSGGGPYSNQPQHF. DNA of the CDR3: TGTGCCACCAGTGGGGGGGGCCCTTATAGCAATCAGCCCCAGCATTTT.

Many counts were recorded for this clonotype. This chain links TRBV9 with TRBJ2-2; D uncertain. The V and J ends lost 7 bases and 2 bases respectively, with 9 bases between them. The CDR3 runs to 13 residues. CDR1 and CDR2 (germline): SGDLS, YYNGEE. The CDR3 nucleotides read TGTGCCAGCGGGTCCATTAACACCGGGGAGCTGTTTTTT. Translation gives CASGSINTGELFF.

This clonotype was observed many times. The CDR3 DNA is TGTGCCAGCAGGAAGGGACACCTCTACGAGCAGTACTTC. The encoded protein is CASRKGHLYEQYF. The chain links TRBV28 to TRBJ2-7; D is perhaps TRBD1 (6 bases). Looked up from germline, CDR1 is MDHEN and CDR2 is SYDVKM. The CDR3 runs to 13 residues. V gave up 6 bases and J gave up 3 bases, with 12 bases separating them.

In its sample, this clonotype was seen many times. The chain uses TRBV27 and TRBJ1-1; no definite D call. V lost 3 bases to trimming and J lost 4 bases, with 9 bases between them. The CDR3 totals 13 residues. The germline CDR1 and CDR2 sequences are MNHEY and SMNVEV (reference sequence). The CDR3 coding sequence is TGTGCCAGCAGTTTTAGGAGGGTCACTGAAGCTTTCTTT. Its translation: CASSFRRVTEAFF.

This clonotype showed up just a few times. The chain couples TRBV6-2 or TRBV6-3 to TRBJ1-5; the D is unclear. The CDR3 contains 16 residues. Germline CDR1 and CDR2: MNHEY and SVGEGT. V was trimmed by 6 bases and J by 0 bases, leaving 15 bases between them. This CDR3 is CASSRGDWRSNQPQHF. The CDR3 DNA reads as TGTGCCAGCAGCCGCGGGGATTGGCGTAGCAATCAGCCCCAGCATTTT.

This clonotype was observed many times. The chain combines TRBV12-3 or TRBV12-4 with TRBJ2-6, with D perhaps matching TRBD1 or TRBD2 (6 bases each). The CDR3 sequence is 16 residues long. V lost 8 bases to trimming and J lost 2 bases, with 16 bases between them. In DNA form, the CDR3 reads TGTGCCAGCGGGAGTCGGGGGCAGGCTGGGGCCAACGTCCTGACTTTC. Protein product: CASGSRGQAGANVLTF.

This clonotype was detected many times. The chain employs TRBV2 and TRBJ2-5; TRBD1 matches at 10 bases. Germline CDR1 is SNHLY and CDR2 is FYNNEI. V trimming: 6 bases; J trimming: 1 base; junction bases outside the gene matches: 8. The CDR3 has 16 amino acids. The CDR3 here is CASSNRQGAFQETQYF. CDR3 sequence (DNA): TGTGCCAGCAGCAATCGACAGGGGGCATTCCAAGAGACCCAGTACTTC.

This clonotype was seen ten or more times. The rearrangement joins TRBV6-1 to TRBJ2-5; a possible D gene is TRBD1 (5 bases). The ends were cut back, 6 bases at V and 3 bases at J, with 11 bases in the middle. CDR1 is MNHNS, CDR2 SASEGT, per germline. CDR3 length equals 13 residues. CDR3 DNA sequence: TGTGCCAGCAGGAAGACAGAGGAAGAGACCCAGTACTTC. Translating gives CASRKTEEETQYF.

V is TRBV6-1 and J is TRBJ1-2; D might be TRBD1 (6 bases). Germline V gene lookup returns CDR1 MNHNS and CDR2 SASEGT. The V gene lost 3 bases and the J gene lost 8 bases, with 13 bases spanning the gap. This CDR3 contains 13 residues. The DNA of the CDR3 is TGTGCCAGCAGTGACAGGGGCATTGGGGGCTACACCTTC. Protein product: CASSDRGIGGYTF.

The sample holds a few counts of this clonotype. The chain combines TRBV12-3 or TRBV12-4 with TRBJ1-2; no clear D. V was shortened by 2 bases and J by 4 bases, with 20 bases between the two germline ends. The CDR3 contains 17 residues. CDR3 in amino acids: CASSLIIGRPLGYGYTF. CDR3 sequence (DNA): TGTGCCAGCAGTTTAATAATAGGACGGCCGCTCGGCTATGGCTACACCTTC.

The chain carries TRBV6-5 and TRBJ2-2; D is ambiguous. Trimming shortened V by 5 bases and J by 7 bases, and 14 bases separated the two germline ends. Germline CDR1 and CDR2: MNHEY and SVGAGI. The CDR3 totals 14 residues. The CDR3 spells CASSPSTPSGELFF. For the CDR3, the DNA is TGTGCCAGCAGTCCCTCGACTCCGAGCGGGGAGCTGTTTTTT.

This clonotype was recorded at least ten times. The chain combines TRBV28 with TRBJ2-7; 7 bases are shared with TRBD1. This CDR3 has 14 amino acids. The germline V gene encodes CDR1 MDHEN and CDR2 SYDVKM. V lost 5 bases, J lost 0 bases, and 4 bases stayed unmatched. For the CDR3, the DNA is TGTGCCAGCAGTATTGGGACAGTCTCCTACGAGCAGTACTTC. This sequence encodes CASSIGTVSYEQYF. Filled out from reference TRBV28 and TRBJ2-7, the complete variable domain reads DVKVTQSSRYLVKRTGEKVFLECVQDMDHENMFWYRQDPGLGLRLIYFSYDVKMKEKGDIPEGYSVSREKKERFSLILESASTNQTSMYLCASSIGTVSYEQYFGPGTRLTVT.

This clonotype appeared many times. The rearrangement joins TRBV29-1 to TRBJ1-1, with a possible D match to TRBD1 (5 bases). The CDR3 is 13 residues long. Germline V CDR1 and CDR2: SQVTM, ANQGSEA. V was cut by 5 bases and J by 7 bases, with 17 bases left in between. DNA for the CDR3: TGCAGCGTTTCCGGGACCGAGACTCATGAAGCTTTCTTT. Encoded protein: CSVSGTETHEAFF.

This clonotype was counted many times. The chain links TRBV6-1 to TRBJ2-5; tentative D call: TRBD1 (6 bases). Trimming shortened V by 5 bases and J by 4 bases, and 17 bases separated the two germline ends. The germline V gene has CDR1 MNHNS and CDR2 SASEGT. The CDR3 runs 15 residues. Written as DNA, the CDR3 is TGTGCCAGCAGTCCAATCCTGGGGGCAGGAGAGACCCAGTACTTC. Translation: CASSPILGAGETQYF.

The rearrangement links TRBV6-1 to TRBJ2-7; weak D call: TRBD2 (7 bases). The V and J ends lost 10 bases and 6 bases respectively, with 16 bases between them. The CDR3 extends over 12 amino acids. Germline V gene lookup returns CDR1 MNHNS and CDR2 SASEGT. CDR3 sequence reads: CATRGGEREQYF. Written as DNA, the CDR3 is TGTGCCACCCGAGGGGGGGAGCGCGAGCAGTACTTC.

V and J are TRBV2 and TRBJ1-2; 7 nucleotides line up with TRBD1. The CDR3 consists of 13 residues. Germline CDR1 is SNHLY and CDR2 is FYNNEI. Unmatched junction bases numbered 5, after V lost 6 bases and J lost 4 bases. This chain's CDR3 is CASSRGQPYGYTF. The CDR3 coding sequence is TGTGCCAGCAGCCGGGGACAGCCCTATGGCTACACCTTC.

This clonotype has ten or more counts. The V and J genes are TRBV6-1 and TRBJ1-5; D unresolved. V dropped 5 bases and J dropped 6 bases, with 11 bases sitting between them. Germline V lookup: CDR1 MNHNS, CDR2 SASEGT. The CDR3 consists of 13 residues. For the CDR3, the DNA is TGTGCCAGCAGTCAGGCCTGGGGTCAGCCCCAGCATTTT. Amino acids: CASSQAWGQPQHF.

The J gene is TRBJ2-5, the V gene TRBV28; D possibly corresponds to TRBD2 (7 bases). The CDR3 is 15 amino acids. The V gene's germline CDR1 is MDHEN and CDR2 SYDVKM. With 5 bases removed from V and 5 bases from J, the gap between germline ends came to 18 bases. The CDR3 region has the DNA TGTGCCAGCAGTCGCTCCGGGGGGCAGGGGGAGACCCAGTACTTC. It specifies CASSRSGGQGETQYF.

This clonotype was observed many times. The chain joins TRBV13 to TRBJ2-2, with 9 bases fitting TRBD1. The V segment lost 5 bases and the J segment 4 bases; nucleotides outside the gene matches: 11. Germline V gives CDR1 PRHDT, CDR2 FYEKMQ (reference sequence). This CDR3 spans 17 amino acids. CDR3: CASSPRDRGDGTGELFF. The CDR3 nucleotides are TGTGCCAGCAGCCCACGCGACAGGGGGGATGGCACCGGGGAGCTGTTTTTT. The full variable domain, its missing parts supplied by reference TRBV13 and TRBJ2-2, is AAGVIQSPRHLIKEKRETATLKCYPIPRHDTVYWYQQGPGQDPQFLISFYEKMQSDKGSIPDRFSAQQFSDYHSELNMSSLELGDSALYFCASSPRDRGDGTGELFFGEGSRLTVL.

In its sample, this clonotype was seen many times. The chain uses TRBV28 and TRBJ2-7; possibly TRBD2 for D (6 bases). Germline V gene lookup returns CDR1 MDHEN and CDR2 SYDVKM. This CDR3 comprises 13 residues. Between the trimmed V and J ends, which lost 4 bases and 3 bases, there was a span of 10 bases. CDR3 DNA sequence: TGTGCCAGCAGTTCGGGACTGAACTACGAGCAGTACTTC. Amino acid sequence: CASSSGLNYEQYF.

The chain combines TRBV12-3 or TRBV12-4 with TRBJ1-1, with no clear D. This CDR3 comprises 14 residues. Trimming pared 4 bases from V and 3 bases from J, leaving 12 bases between. CDR3 nucleotides: TGTGCCAGCAGTTCACGGGAGCTATACACTGAAGCTTTCTTT. It yields the protein CASSSRELYTEAFF.